This TCR beta chain was sequenced in a study of T-cell reconstitution after alpha-beta-depleted transplantation in children. Study-level findings and limits: The authors attributed T-cell counts and diversity one year after transplant mostly to newly produced T cells.

CDR1 and CDR2 from the germline V gene are SGHRS and YFSETQ. The CDR3 has 14 amino acids. The germline V and J ends were trimmed by 0 bases and 8 bases, with 11 bases remaining between them. It was with unique molecular identifiers that the TCRbeta library was prepared. Each CDR3 protein is one row after TCRdb ran MiXCR on the PCR reads. This sample has about 400,000 distinct CDR3 sequences, with around 15% found just once. In its sample, this clonotype was seen a few times. Its antigen is undetermined. This chain connects TRBV5-1 to TRBJ1-4; D is uncertain. Material: PBMCs, mostly from graft donor cells, obtained 360 days after TCRalphabeta/CD19-depleted stem cell transplant. The clonotype was recovered from a boy less than two years old who had a stem cell transplant for Wiskott-Aldrich syndrome, so the T cells may come from the graft donor. The CDR3 spells CASSLEGLGEKLFF. DNA for the CDR3: TGCGCCAGCAGCTTGGAGGGATTGGGAGAAAAACTGTTTTTT.